These T cell receptor beta chains were read from a single sample in a study of radiotherapy plus CTLA-4 blockade in lung cancer. Generated by immunoSEQ multiplex PCR, the TCRdb table keeps only in-frame clones and is missing some. The sample has 35,000 or so clones; about 85% are singletons. Sequencing used peripheral blood, obtained from a patient treated with radiotherapy plus ipilimumab. The receptors come from a human donor with non-small cell lung cancer who had stable disease on radiotherapy plus ipilimumab. Each CDR3 is given with its conserved first and last residue. Each record gives: clone size, V gene, D gene, J gene, CDR3 DNA, CDR3 protein. The D gene is left open where the match is weak. The size of a clone is reported for some rows only, either as once, few or many, or as a class for expanded clones.

clone_size: NA
v_call: TRBV30
d_call: TRBD1
j_call: TRBJ2-7
cdr3_nt: TGTGCCTGGAGGACCAGGGGGCAAAGCTACGAGCAGTACTTC
cdr3_aa: CAWRTRGQSYEQYF

clone_size: once
v_call: TRBV5-1
d_call: TRBD2
j_call: TRBJ2-1
cdr3_nt: TGCGCCAGCAGCACCTCCGGGACTAGTTCCAATGAGCAGTTCTTC
cdr3_aa: CASSTSGTSSNEQFF

clone_size: NA
v_call: TRBV5-1
d_call: NA
j_call: TRBJ1-2
cdr3_nt: TGCGCCAGCAGCTACAGGGAAGGGTATGGCTACACCTTC
cdr3_aa: CASSYREGYGYTF

clone_size: NA
v_call: TRBV18
d_call: TRBD2
j_call: TRBJ2-1
cdr3_nt: TGTGCCAGCTCACCGCCTAGCGGGATCAATGAGCAGTTCTTC
cdr3_aa: CASSPPSGINEQFF

clone_size: NA
v_call: TRBV27
d_call: NA
j_call: TRBJ2-7
cdr3_nt: TGTGCCAGCAGTCCAGCGTCCTCCTACGAGCAGTACTTC
cdr3_aa: CASSPASSYEQYF

clone_size: NA
v_call: TRBV19
d_call: NA
j_call: TRBJ2-3
cdr3_nt: TGTGCCAGTAGCACCGGGTGGACAGATACGCAGTATTTT
cdr3_aa: CASSTGWTDTQYF

clone_size: once
v_call: TRBV4-2
d_call: NA
j_call: TRBJ1-1
cdr3_nt: TGTGCCAGCAGCCAAGATTGGGCAGGGAACACTGAAGCTTTCTTT
cdr3_aa: CASSQDWAGNTEAFF

clone_size: NA
v_call: TRBV4-1
d_call: NA
j_call: TRBJ2-7
cdr3_nt: TGCGCCAGCAGCCAAGTTTGGGGGGACGCTTCCTACGAGCAGTACTTC
cdr3_aa: CASSQVWGDASYEQYF

clone_size: NA
v_call: TRBV10-3
d_call: NA
j_call: TRBJ2-7
cdr3_nt: TGTGCCATCAGTGTAACTAGCTCCTACGAGCAGTACTTC
cdr3_aa: CAISVTSSYEQYF

clone_size: NA
v_call: TRBV7-9
d_call: NA
j_call: TRBJ2-3
cdr3_nt: TGTGCCAGCAGCTTAGAGGTGATAGCTGCTAGCACAGATACGCAGTATTTT
cdr3_aa: CASSLEVIAASTDTQYF

clone_size: NA
v_call: TRBV4-3
d_call: NA
j_call: TRBJ1-4
cdr3_nt: TGCGCCAGCAGCCTTAGAAGGTTGGGGGGGCGGGGGGAAAAACTGTTTTTT
cdr3_aa: CASSLRRLGGRGEKLFF

clone_size: NA
v_call: TRBV28
d_call: TRBD2
j_call: TRBJ2-5
cdr3_nt: TGTGCCAGCAGTTCCCCCGGCGCCGGGGGGAGAGAGACCCAGTACTTC
cdr3_aa: CASSSPGAGGRETQYF

clone_size: NA
v_call: TRBV7-2
d_call: NA
j_call: TRBJ1-5
cdr3_nt: TGTGCCAGCAGCTCCGGACTGAACAATCAGCCCCAGCATTTT
cdr3_aa: CASSSGLNNQPQHF

clone_size: few
v_call: TRBV7-9
d_call: TRBD1
j_call: TRBJ2-1
cdr3_nt: TGTGCCAGCAGTCTCGGGACAGGGGTGGAGTTCTTC
cdr3_aa: CASSLGTGVEFF